The present TCR beta chain was sequenced within a study of shared T cell receptors in the human thymus. TCRdb's copy holds only in-frame clones and misses some; the assay was immunoSEQ multiplex PCR. The sample holds under 850,000 clones; around 89% are singletons and the top ten take approximately 0.01%. The data were also submitted as part of a second study, on human thymus T cells. Per that study: Healthy Finnish infants undergoing corrective surgery for congenital heart defects were used as donors. From resections taken during corrective heart surgery, the thymus tissue was obtained. Both thymic and peripheral blood repertoires showed apparently biased V and J usage. Reports from related research described highly overlapping thymic repertoires among unrelated individuals.

The source of this sequence is a boy under three years old with a congenital heart defect. Sample: thymocytes.

The CDR3 loop is CASSLARTGRYGYTF. CDR3 sequence (DNA): TGTGCCAGCAGCTTAGCCAGGACAGGGCGGTATGGCTACACCTTC. This rearrangement joins TRBV11-2 to TRBJ1-2; 8 nucleotides line up with TRBD1. Germline CDR1 reads SGHAT; CDR2 reads FQNNGV. J was trimmed by 5 bases and V by 1 base; bases with no gene match: 6. This CDR3 is 15 amino acids long. Full variable domain (outside the CDR3, taken from reference TRBV11-2 and TRBJ1-2): EAGVAQSPRYKIIEKRQSVAFWCNPISGHATLYWYQQILGQGPKLLIQFQNNGVVDDSQLPKDRFSAERLKGVDSTLKIQPAKLEDSAVYLCASSLARTGRYGYTFGSGTRLTVV.